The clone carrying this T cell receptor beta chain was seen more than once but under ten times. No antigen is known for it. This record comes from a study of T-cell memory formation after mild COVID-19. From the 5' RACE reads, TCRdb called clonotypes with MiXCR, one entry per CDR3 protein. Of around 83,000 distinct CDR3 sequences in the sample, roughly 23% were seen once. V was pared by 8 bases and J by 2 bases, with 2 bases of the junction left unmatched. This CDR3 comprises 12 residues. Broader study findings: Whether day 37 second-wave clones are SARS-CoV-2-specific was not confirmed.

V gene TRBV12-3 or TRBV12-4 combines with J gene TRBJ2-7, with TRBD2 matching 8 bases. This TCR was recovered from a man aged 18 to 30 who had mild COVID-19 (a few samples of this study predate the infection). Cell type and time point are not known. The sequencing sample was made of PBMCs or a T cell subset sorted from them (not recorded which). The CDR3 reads CASRGGPYEQYF. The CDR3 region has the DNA TGTGCCAGCCGGGGGGGGCCCTACGAGCAGTACTTC.